Each of the 14 T cell receptor beta chains below was sequenced from the same sample in a study of cytomegalovirus exposure and HLA in healthy donors. The PCR was carried out with 60 Vbeta primers and 13 Jbeta primers. Clones were read by immunoSEQ multiplex PCR, and TCRdb kept only the in-frame ones, dropping some. The sample carries approximately 140,000 clones, approximately 83% recorded once. The material sequenced was PBMCs. These receptors were taken from a male donor in good health and CMV-seronegative.

The chain is built from TRBV30 and TRBJ2-1, with 10 bases lining up with TRBD2. Germline CDR1 reads GTSNPN; CDR2 reads SVGIG (reference sequence). Unmatched junction bases numbered 6, after V lost 4 bases and J lost 6 bases. The CDR3 runs 14 residues. CDR3 sequence (DNA): TGTGCCTGGACCTCCGGGACTAGCGTCAATGAGCAGTTCTTC. Its translation is CAWTSGTSVNEQFF. Filled out from reference TRBV30 and TRBJ2-1, the complete variable domain reads SQTIHQWPATLVQPVGSPLSLECTVEGTSNPNLYWYRQAAGRGLQLLFYSVGIGQISSEVPQNLSASRPQDRQFILSSKKLLLSDSGFYLCAWTSGTSVNEQFFGPGTRLTVL.

V usage is TRBV27 and J usage is TRBJ2-1; 8 bases are a match to TRBD1. CDR1 is MNHEY, CDR2 SMNVEV, per germline (reference sequence). With V trimmed by 4 bases and J by 5 bases, 4 bases remained unmatched. The CDR3 is made up of 14 amino acids. The CDR3 protein is CASSYQGADNEQFF. CDR3 DNA sequence: TGTGCCAGCAGTTATCAGGGGGCGGACAATGAGCAGTTCTTC.

This clone was seen a few times. The V and J genes are TRBV19 and TRBJ2-3; TRBD2 is a possible D gene (6 bases). The CDR3 extends over 18 amino acids. Trimming took off 4 bases at V and 2 bases at J, with 22 bases between the two ends. Germline CDR1 LNHDA, CDR2 SQIVND (reference sequence). The CDR3 nucleotides read TGTGCCAGTAGTAGGGATGAGGAAGCAAGCGGGCTCACAGATACGCAGTATTTT. Its protein product is CASSRDEEASGLTDTQYF.

The chain joins TRBV11-3 to TRBJ2-1, with a possible D match to TRBD2 (6 bases). Trimming took off 4 bases at V and 4 bases at J, with 14 bases between the two ends. This CDR3 has 15 residues. Germline V gene lookup returns CDR1 SGHNT and CDR2 YENEEA. The CDR3 DNA follows: TGTGCCAGCAGCTCCGGGACTCCAGGGTACAATGAGCAGTTCTTC. Translating it yields CASSSGTPGYNEQFF.

This chain joins TRBV6-5 and TRBJ2-7, with 10 bases fitting TRBD2. The CDR3 runs 14 residues. The V segment lost 8 bases and the J segment 3 bases; nucleotides outside the gene matches: 7. Per the germline V gene, CDR1 is MNHEY and CDR2 is SVGAGI. The CDR3 protein is CASAKREGVYEQYF. Written as DNA, the CDR3 is TGTGCCAGCGCTAAGCGGGAGGGGGTCTACGAGCAGTACTTC.

The chain has TRBV5-1 and TRBJ1-1, with D unresolved. This CDR3 contains 14 residues. The germline V gene has CDR1 SGHRS and CDR2 YFSETQ. V gave up 0 bases and J gave up 1 base, with 7 bases separating them. DNA for the CDR3: TGCGCCAGCAGCTTGGCCGCGTCGAACACTGAAGCTTTCTTT. The encoded protein is CASSLAASNTEAFF.

The gene calls are TRBV27 and TRBJ2-5, with 9 bases matching TRBD1. The CDR3 sequence is 16 residues long. V dropped 5 bases and J dropped 2; count of bases not matched to a gene: 9. Germline loops: CDR1 MNHEY, CDR2 SMNVEV (reference sequence). CDR3: CASSQVGQGRQETQYF. In DNA form, the CDR3 reads TGTGCCAGCAGTCAGGTGGGACAGGGACGACAAGAGACCCAGTACTTC.

The rearrangement links TRBV6-4 to TRBJ2-2; a weak D match, TRBD2 (5 bases). Deletions cut 6 bases from V and 3 bases from J, with 14 bases between. This CDR3 is built from 15 residues. Germline V gives CDR1 MRHNA, CDR2 SNTAGT. The CDR3 region has the DNA TGTGCCAGCAGCCCCGAGGGTCCCTACACCGGGGAGCTGTTTTTT. Translation gives CASSPEGPYTGELFF.

V is TRBV18 and J is TRBJ1-2; 8 bases align to TRBD1. Germline-derived CDR1 and CDR2 are KGHSH and LQKENI. Trimming took 4 bases from V and 8 from J; bases not matched to a gene: 9. The CDR3 spans 14 residues. The CDR3 reads CASSHDPGQDGYTF. DNA of the CDR3: TGTGCCAGCTCACATGATCCGGGACAGGACGGCTACACCTTC.

The chain employs TRBV10-1 and TRBJ2-1, with D perhaps TRBD2 (6 bases). The germline CDR1 and CDR2 sequences are WNHNN and SYGVQD (reference sequence). Trimming removed 6 bases from V and 5 bases from J, with 8 bases in between. This CDR3 has 12 amino acids. CDR3 region: CASRGGDNEQFF. CDR3 coding DNA: TGCGCCAGCAGAGGCGGGGACAATGAGCAGTTCTTC.

This clone was observed once. The gene calls are TRBV11-3 and TRBJ2-2; TRBD1 matches at 8 bases. This CDR3 has 15 residues. V lost 4 bases to trimming and J lost 5 bases; unmatched junction nucleotides: 6. Germline-derived CDR1 and CDR2 are SGHNT and YENEEA. CDR3 nucleotides: TGTGCCAGCAGCTCGGGGACAGGATGGACCGGGGAGCTGTTTTTT. It yields the protein CASSSGTGWTGELFF. Variable domain in full (rest from reference TRBV11-3 and TRBJ2-2): EAGVVQSPRYKIIEKKQPVAFWCNPISGHNTLYWYLQNLGQGPELLIRYENEEAVDDSQLPKDRFSAERLKGVDSTLKIQPAELGDSAVYLCASSSGTGWTGELFFGEGSRLTVL.

V and J are TRBV6-5 and TRBJ2-7, with 11 bases fitting TRBD1. CDR3 length: 14 residues. Germline CDR1 reads MNHEY; CDR2 reads SVGAGI. The V segment lost 3 bases and the J segment 7 bases; nucleotides outside the gene matches: 5. CDR3 nucleotide sequence: TGTGCCAGCAGTTATGGACAGGGGGCAGGTGAGCAGTACTTC. Translation gives CASSYGQGAGEQYF.

V usage is TRBV7-8 and J usage is TRBJ2-1, with 9 bases identical to TRBD1. The ends lost 5 bases at V and 6 bases at J; junction bases unmatched: 8. The CDR3 totals 15 residues. CDR1 is SGHVS and CDR2 is FQNEAQ in the germline V gene. The CDR3 reads CASSTTGGGGNEQFF. Here the CDR3 DNA reads TGTGCCAGCAGCACTACAGGGGGCGGAGGCAATGAGCAGTTCTTC. Drawing the rest from reference TRBV7-8 and TRBJ2-1, the complete variable domain is GAGVSQSPRYKVAKRGQDVALRCDPISGHVSLFWYQQALGQGPEFLTYFQNEAQLDKSGLPSDRFFAERPEGSVSTLKIQRTQQEDSAVYLCASSTTGGGGNEQFFGPGTRLTVL.

This rearrangement joins TRBV6-1 to TRBJ2-7, with a possible D match to TRBD1 (5 bases). The V end lost 8 bases, the J end lost 3 bases, and 8 bases lay between the germline ends. Germline loops: CDR1 MNHNS, CDR2 SASEGT. The CDR3 loop spans 11 amino acids. The CDR3 nucleotides are TGTGCCAGCCCAGGGATCTACGAGCAGTACTTC. Translation gives CASPGIYEQYF.